A selection of T cell receptor beta chains follows, all from one sample in a study of Tregs in tolerant kidney transplant recipients. Libraries were prepared by immunoSEQ multiplex PCR; TCRdb keeps only in-frame clonotypes and omits some of them. The sample consists of fewer than 60,000 clones, over 80% of them appearing once. The source material was CD8+ T cells from blood (PBMCs), sampled 24 months after the transplant. The origin of the receptors is a human patient who received a combined kidney and bone marrow transplant. The graft donor may have given rise to some T cells. Each CDR3 is given with its conserved first and last residue. D genes are given only for firm matches. Clone size is stated in some rows and not others, as once, few, many or a class when expanded.

>TRBD1|TRBV6-5|TRBJ1-1|12|-
CASSYGQGEAFF
TGTGCCAGCAGTTACGGACAGGGGGAAGCTTTCTTT
>-|TRBV28|TRBJ1-2|12|-
CASSFTGLGYTF
TGTGCCAGCAGTTTTACAGGGCTTGGCTACACCTTC
>TRBD1|TRBV19|TRBJ1-5|12|few
CASRTGMSPQHF
TGTGCCAGTCGGACAGGCATGTCGCCCCAGCATTTT
>-|TRBV19|TRBJ1-5|15|-
CASSIYRDSNQPQHF
TGTGCCAGTAGTATATACAGGGATAGCAATCAGCCCCAGCATTTT
>-|TRBV11-1|TRBJ2-2|14|once
CASSDLLGPGELFF
TGTGCCAGCAGCGACCTTTTGGGGCCCGGGGAGCTGTTTTTT
>TRBD2|TRBV9|TRBJ2-5|16|-
CASSAEGLAGAETQYF
TGTGCCAGCAGCGCCGAAGGACTAGCGGGGGCAGAGACCCAGTACTTC
>TRBD2|TRBV4-2|TRBJ2-7|15|-
CASSHQTSGGYEQYF
TGTGCCAGCAGCCACCAGACTAGCGGGGGCTACGAGCAGTACTTC
>-|TRBV2|TRBJ2-1|14|-
CASSVIDSYNEQFF
TGTGCCAGCAGTGTGATAGACTCCTACAATGAGCAGTTCTTC
>-|TRBV4-3|TRBJ1-1|12|-
CASSQAGTEAFF
TGCGCCAGCAGCCAAGCGGGCACTGAAGCTTTCTTT
>TRBD1|TRBV15|TRBJ2-7|15|-
CATSRDRGQGYEQYF
TGTGCCACCAGCAGAGATCGCGGACAGGGGTACGAGCAGTACTTC
>TRBD1|TRBV2|TRBJ1-5|16|-
CASSEIGTGPLQPQHF
TGTGCCAGCAGCGAGATCGGGACAGGGCCCCTTCAGCCCCAGCATTTT
>-|TRBV4-1|TRBJ2-3|16|-
CASTDSSLSSTDTQYF
TGCGCCAGCACCGACTCGTCTTTGTCTAGCACAGATACGCAGTATTTT
>TRBD1|TRBV19|TRBJ2-1|14|-
CASSPGGVVNEQFF
TGTGCCAGTAGTCCAGGGGGCGTTGTCAATGAGCAGTTCTTC
>-|TRBV5-6|TRBJ1-5|12|-
CASSFGGEPQHF
TGTGCCAGCAGCTTCGGAGGGGAGCCCCAGCATTTT
>-|TRBV4-1|TRBJ1-3|15|few
CASSQDQTAGNTIYF
TGCGCCAGCAGCCAAGATCAAACGGCTGGAAACACCATATATTTT
>TRBD1|TRBV7-8|TRBJ2-7|16|once
CASSFFSGTDYYEQYF
TGTGCCAGCAGCTTTTTTTCAGGGACAGATTATTACGAGCAGTACTTC
>TRBD2|TRBV4-1|TRBJ2-5|16|-
CASSQRGLAVQETQYF
TGCGCCAGCAGCCAAAGGGGACTAGCGGTCCAAGAGACCCAGTACTTC
>-|TRBV6-5|TRBJ2-2|13|-
CASNPGNTGELFF
TGTGCCAGCAATCCAGGAAACACCGGGGAGCTGTTTTTT
>-|TRBV7-2|TRBJ1-2|13|-
CASGGSRSYGYTF
TGTGCCAGCGGAGGCTCGCGTTCTTATGGCTACACCTTC
>-|TRBV2|TRBJ1-1|12|few
CASSESRDEAFF
TGTGCCAGCAGTGAATCCCGGGATGAAGCTTTCTTT
>TRBD2|TRBV15|TRBJ2-5|15|-
CATSRGEVTGETQYF
TGTGCCACCAGCCGGGGGGAGGTCACCGGTGAGACCCAGTACTTC
>-|TRBV9|TRBJ2-1|16|-
CASSVAKGSSYNEQFF
TGTGCCAGCAGCGTAGCTAAAGGGAGCTCCTACAATGAGCAGTTCTTC
>TRBD2|TRBV4-2|TRBJ2-1|15|-
CASSLERGLYNEQFF
TGTGCCAGCAGCCTTGAGCGGGGGCTCTACAATGAGCAGTTCTTC
>-|TRBV11-3|TRBJ1-1|15|-
CASSHFGEMNTEAFF
TGTGCCAGCAGCCACTTTGGGGAGATGAACACTGAAGCTTTCTTT
>-|TRBV29-1|TRBJ1-1|12|-
CSDQGMNTEAFF
TGCAGCGACCAGGGGATGAACACTGAAGCTTTCTTT
>-|TRBV27|TRBJ1-2|13|-
CASSLRVNYGYTF
TGTGCCAGCAGTTTACGGGTTAACTATGGCTACACCTTC
>-|TRBV21-1|TRBJ2-5|16|-
CASSRRRENCQETQYF
TGTGCCAGCAGCAGGCGTCGGGAGAACTGCCAAGAGACCCAGTACTTC
>TRBD1|TRBV19|TRBJ2-1|15|once
CASSTSGQGSYEQFF
TGTGCCAGTAGCACCTCAGGACAGGGTTCATATGAGCAGTTCTTC
>TRBD2|TRBV10-3|TRBJ2-7|13|-
CATKPSGDYEQYF
TGTGCCACCAAACCTAGCGGTGACTACGAGCAGTACTTC
>-|TRBV27|TRBJ2-7|14|-
CASSWAGASYEQYF
TGTGCCAGCAGTTGGGCAGGGGCCTCCTACGAGCAGTACTTC
>TRBD1|TRBV27|TRBJ1-6|16|-
CASSLRPGQIGSPLHF
TGTGCCAGCAGTTTAAGGCCGGGACAGATTGGCTCACCCCTCCACTTT
>-|TRBV6-5|TRBJ1-2|13|-
CASSLDKQLGYTF
TGTGCCAGCAGTCTTGACAAACAATTAGGCTACACCTTC
>TRBD1|TRBV28|TRBJ2-2|20|-
CASSLIMPPGTGANTGELFF
TGTGCCAGCAGCCTAATAATGCCCCCCGGGACAGGGGCGAACACCGGGGAGCTGTTTTTT
>-|TRBV11-2|TRBJ2-5|14|-
CASSLPGGQETQYF
TGTGCCAGCAGCTTACCCGGGGGCCAAGAGACCCAGTACTTC
>-|TRBV5-1|TRBJ1-1|12|-
CASSLGTTRAFF
TGCGCCAGCAGCTTGGGAACAACTAGGGCTTTCTTT
>-|TRBV6-5|TRBJ2-3|15|-
CASSYDADTTDTQYF
TGTGCCAGCAGTTACGATGCCGACACCACAGATACGCAGTATTTT
>-|TRBV18|TRBJ1-6|16|medium-sized
CASSPERSSYNSPLHF
TGTGCCAGCTCACCGGAACGGAGCTCCTATAATTCACCCCTCCACTTT
>TRBD2|TRBV11-2|TRBJ2-2|17|-
CASSTRLAGGPFGELFF
TGTGCCAGCAGCACCAGACTAGCGGGGGGGCCTTTCGGGGAGCTGTTTTTT
>-|TRBV14|TRBJ2-3|15|once
CASSIASSYTDTQYF
TGTGCCAGCAGCATCGCCTCTTCCTACACAGATACGCAGTATTTT
>TRBD1|TRBV4-3|TRBJ1-2|14|-
CASSPLGTAYGYTF
TGCGCCAGCAGCCCTCTAGGGACAGCGTATGGCTACACCTTC
>-|TRBV7-9|TRBJ2-7|17|-
CASSSIRVGQGFREQYF
TGTGCCAGCAGCTCCATTAGGGTGGGACAAGGTTTCAGGGAGCAGTACTTC
>TRBD2|TRBV7-9|TRBJ2-3|19|-
CASSLVPGTSWEHTDTQYF
TGTGCCAGCAGCTTAGTCCCGGGGACTAGCTGGGAACACACAGATACGCAGTATTTT
>-|TRBV7-2|TRBJ2-7|13|-
CASSFFPGYEQYF
TGTGCCAGCAGCTTTTTCCCAGGCTACGAGCAGTACTTC
>-|TRBV4-1|TRBJ1-6|15|-
CASSQGIQVLSPLHF
TGCGCCAGCAGCCAAGGGATACAGGTTCTATCACCCCTCCACTTT
>TRBD2|TRBV4-1|TRBJ2-2|18|-
CASSQGGLAGGNHGELFF
TGCGCCAGCAGCCAAGGGGGACTAGCGGGAGGAAACCACGGGGAGCTGTTTTTT
>-|TRBV5-5|TRBJ2-7|12|-
CASSLASDEQYF
TGTGCCAGCAGCTTGGCTTCGGACGAGCAGTACTTC
>-|TRBV7-2|TRBJ2-1|15|-
CASRRGSYSYNEQFF
TGTGCCAGCAGGCGCGGAAGCTACTCGTACAATGAGCAGTTCTTC
>TRBD2|TRBV18|TRBJ2-3|16|-
CASSPFRGGSTDTQYF
TGTGCCAGCTCACCATTTCGGGGGGGTAGCACAGATACGCAGTATTTT
>TRBD2|TRBV9|TRBJ2-1|16|-
CASSGPLAGGNNEQFF
TGTGCCAGCAGCGGACCACTAGCGGGAGGGAACAATGAGCAGTTCTTC
>-|TRBV7-3|TRBJ2-7|14|few
CASSPQGPGDEQYF
TGTGCCAGCAGCCCCCAGGGACCGGGGGACGAGCAGTACTTC
>TRBD1|TRBV29-1|TRBJ1-2|14|-
CSVEQGATSYGYTF
TGCAGCGTCGAACAGGGGGCGACTTCCTATGGCTACACCTTC